A single sample gave rise to the 8 T cell receptor beta chains below, sequenced in a study of response to subunit inactivated influenza vaccine. TCRdb processed the RT-PCR reads anew with MiXCR; each CDR3 protein has one entry. The data show 800,000 to 1,000,000 distinct CDR3 sequences, 21% seen once. The sample consisted of PBMCs from blood, taken 4 to 6 days after vaccination. The receptor set was obtained from a man aged 50-59 years who received an inactivated influenza vaccine.

This clonotype has just a few counts. The V call is TRBV20-1, the J call TRBJ2-7; TRBD1 matches 7 bases. The CDR3 runs to 15 residues. Germline CDR1 reads DFQATT; CDR2 reads SNEGSKA (reference sequence). V dropped 0 bases and J dropped 3; count of bases not matched to a gene: 8. CDR3 sequence reads: CSARDPVRGLYEQYF. The CDR3 DNA follows: TGCAGTGCTAGAGACCCAGTTAGGGGGCTCTACGAGCAGTACTTC.

This clonotype was detected only a few times. This chain uses TRBV12-3 or TRBV12-4 with TRBJ1-6, with 7 positions matching TRBD1. The junction had 7 bases not matched to a gene; V was cut back by 7 bases and J by 7 bases. The CDR3 loop spans 14 amino acids. CDR3 nucleotides: TGTGCCAGCACCTGGGGGACAGAGAATTCACCCCTCCACTTT. Residues: CASTWGTENSPLHF.

This clonotype was counted a few times. The rearrangement links TRBV20-1 to TRBJ2-3; 9 bases line up with TRBD2. CDR1 and CDR2 from the germline V gene are DFQATT and SNEGSKA (reference sequence). The CDR3 spans 13 residues. The junction had 7 bases not matched to a gene; V was cut back by 6 bases and J by 6 bases. CDR3 nucleotides: TGCAGTGCCCCGCGGGGGGGGGCGGATACGCAGTATTTT. Encoded protein: CSAPRGGADTQYF.

The rearrangement uses TRBV6-1 and TRBJ2-2; D is ambiguous. There are 13 residues in the CDR3. The V gene lost 5 bases and the J gene lost 7 bases, with 11 bases spanning the gap. Germline V CDR1 and CDR2: MNHNS, SASEGT. The CDR3 coding sequence is TGTGCCAGCAGTCCACGACTGAACGGGGAGCTGTTTTTT. This encodes CASSPRLNGELFF.

This clonotype was picked up many times. The germline gene is not matched at one end of the junction; a read error may be the cause. The chain is built from TRBV5-1 and TRBJ2-6; the D gene is possibly TRBD1 (6 bases). Per the germline V gene, CDR1 is SGHRS and CDR2 is YFSETQ. The CDR3 loop spans 15 amino acids. The CDR3 nucleotides read TGTGCCAGCAGTTTAGGGGGTACTGGGGCCAACGTCCTGACTTTC. This gives the protein CASSLGGTGANVLTF.

This clonotype was recorded many times. The chain employs TRBV4-3 and TRBJ2-7, with D tentatively TRBD2 (6 bases). The CDR3 is 15 amino acids. Deletions cut 4 bases from V and 3 bases from J, with 16 bases between. CDR1 LGHNA and CDR2 YSLEER come from the germline V gene. The CDR3 DNA reads as TGCGCCAGCAGCCCTTCCTTTGGGAGGAGCTACGAGCAGTACTTC. It translates to CASSPSFGRSYEQYF.

This clonotype showed up many times. The rearrangement uses TRBV20-1 and TRBJ2-1, with D perhaps given as TRBD1 or TRBD2 (10 bases each). Trimming cost V 6 bases and J 7 bases, with 25 bases left between them. CDR1 is DFQATT and CDR2 is SNEGSKA in the germline V gene (reference sequence). The CDR3 sequence is 16 residues long. This CDR3 reads CSAEEIAGGQGNEQFF. The CDR3 DNA reads as TGCAGTGCCGAGGAAATAGCGGGGGGACAGGGGAATGAGCAGTTCTTC.

The rearrangement uses TRBV3-1 and TRBJ2-7; 10 bases are shared with TRBD2. The CDR3 totals 16 residues. V trimming: 1 base; J trimming: 1 base; junction bases outside the gene matches: 4. CDR1 and CDR2 from the germline V gene are LGHDT and YNNKEL (reference sequence). CDR3 amino acids: CASSQGSTSGSYEQYF. CDR3 in DNA: TGTGCCAGCAGCCAAGGCTCGACTAGCGGGTCCTACGAGCAGTACTTC.